The present entry profiles one T cell receptor beta chain with its context. The antigen is unknown. 60 Vbeta and 13 Jbeta primers were used in PCR. Produced via immunoSEQ multiplex PCR; TCRdb's table is partial and in-frame only. The sample has about 160,000 clones, approximately 75% seen once. The V and J ends lost 0 bases and 4 bases, in that order; junction bases with no gene match: 3. This CDR3 is 13 amino acids long. Germline V gene data show CDR1 as SQVTM and CDR2 as ANQGSEA. The data stem from a study of cytomegalovirus exposure and HLA in healthy donors. General study findings and limits: In a later analysis, V- and J-gene trimming of beta chains associated with a DCLRE1C missense variant, replicated independently. HLA alleles showed associations with approximately 15,000 TCR beta sequences in a later analysis, at a 0.05 false discovery rate.

This TCR derives from a man aged 25 to 40 in good health and CMV-seropositive. This chain connects TRBV29-1 to TRBJ2-7; 7 bases are a match to TRBD1. Sample: PBMCs. The CDR3: CSVEDPGGYEQYF. The CDR3 nucleotides read TGCAGCGTTGAAGATCCAGGGGGATACGAGCAGTACTTC.